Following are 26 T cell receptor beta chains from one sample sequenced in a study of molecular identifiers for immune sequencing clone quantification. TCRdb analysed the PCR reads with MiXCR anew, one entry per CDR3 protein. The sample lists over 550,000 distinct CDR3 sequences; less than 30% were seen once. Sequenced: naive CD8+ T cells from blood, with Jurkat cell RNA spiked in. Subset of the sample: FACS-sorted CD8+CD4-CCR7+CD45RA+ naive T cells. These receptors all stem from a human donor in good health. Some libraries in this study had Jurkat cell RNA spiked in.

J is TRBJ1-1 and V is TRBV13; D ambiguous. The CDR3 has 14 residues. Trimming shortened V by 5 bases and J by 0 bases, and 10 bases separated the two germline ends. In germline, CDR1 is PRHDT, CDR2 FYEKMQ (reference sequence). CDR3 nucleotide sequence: TGTGCCAGCAGCGAAGGGTTTGTGAACACTGAAGCTTTCTTT. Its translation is CASSEGFVNTEAFF.

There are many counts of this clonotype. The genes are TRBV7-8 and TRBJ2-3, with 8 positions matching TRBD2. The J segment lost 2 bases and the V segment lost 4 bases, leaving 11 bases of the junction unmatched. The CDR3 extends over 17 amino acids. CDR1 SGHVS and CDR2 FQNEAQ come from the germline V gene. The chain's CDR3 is CASSSLQLAANTDTQYF. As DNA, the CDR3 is TGTGCCAGCAGCTCCCTACAACTAGCGGCTAACACAGATACGCAGTATTTT.

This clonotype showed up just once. This CDR3 is CASSPQTTGGATDTQYF. The CDR3 DNA reads TGTGCCAGCAGTCCCCAAACGACAGGGGGCGCGACAGATACGCAGTATTTT. V gene TRBV27 combines with J gene TRBJ2-3, with TRBD1 identical over 10 bases. CDR3 length equals 17 residues. V lost 5 bases to trimming and J lost 3 bases; unmatched junction nucleotides: 11. Germline CDR1 MNHEY, CDR2 SMNVEV (reference sequence).

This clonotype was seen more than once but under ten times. The CDR3 reads CASSSPERLGEQFF. CDR3 bases: TGTGCCAGCAGTTCCCCGGAGCGCCTTGGGGAGCAGTTCTTC. The rearrangement links TRBV6-5 to TRBJ2-1; no definite D call. V was shortened by 4 bases and J by 10 bases, with 17 bases between the two germline ends. This CDR3 region has 14 residues. CDR1 is MNHEY, CDR2 SVGAGI, per germline.

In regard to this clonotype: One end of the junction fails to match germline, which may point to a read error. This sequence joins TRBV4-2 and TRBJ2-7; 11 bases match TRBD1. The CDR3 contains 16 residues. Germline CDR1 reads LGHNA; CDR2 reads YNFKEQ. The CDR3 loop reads CASSQEGQGGSYAQYF. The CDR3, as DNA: TGTGCCAGCAGCCAAGAGGGACAGGGGGGCTCCTACGCGCAGTACTTC.

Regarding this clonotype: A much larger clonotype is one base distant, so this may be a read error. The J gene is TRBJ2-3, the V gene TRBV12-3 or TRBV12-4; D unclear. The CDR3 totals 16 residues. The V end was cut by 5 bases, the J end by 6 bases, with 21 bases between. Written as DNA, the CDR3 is TGTGCCAGCAGTCCACCGCTCGGACCTGACGCGGATACGCAGTATTTT. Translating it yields CASSPPLGPDADTQYF.

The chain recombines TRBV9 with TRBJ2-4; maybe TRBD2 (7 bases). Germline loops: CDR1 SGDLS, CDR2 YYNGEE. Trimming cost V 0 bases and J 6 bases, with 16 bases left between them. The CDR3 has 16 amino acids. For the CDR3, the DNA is TGTGCCAGCAGCGTAGGTCGGGGGGCCGCGTCAAACATTCAGTACTTC. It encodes CASSVGRGAASNIQYF.

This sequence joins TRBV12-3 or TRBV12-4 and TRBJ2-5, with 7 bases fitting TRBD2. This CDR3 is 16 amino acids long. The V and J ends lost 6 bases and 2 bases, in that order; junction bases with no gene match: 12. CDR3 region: CASSPHSGPTQETQYF. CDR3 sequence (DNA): TGTGCCAGCAGCCCACATAGCGGGCCCACTCAAGAGACCCAGTACTTC.

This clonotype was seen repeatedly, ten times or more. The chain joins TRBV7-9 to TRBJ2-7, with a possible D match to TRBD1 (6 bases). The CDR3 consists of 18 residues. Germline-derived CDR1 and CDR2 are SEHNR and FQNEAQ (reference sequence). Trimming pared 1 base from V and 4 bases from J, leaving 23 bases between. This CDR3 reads CASSLEVSVRGRVYEQYF. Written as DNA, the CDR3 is TGTGCCAGCAGCTTAGAAGTGTCGGTCAGGGGACGAGTGTACGAGCAGTACTTC. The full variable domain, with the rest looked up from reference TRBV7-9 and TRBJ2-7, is DTGVSQNPRHKITKRGQNVTFRCDPISEHNRLYWYRQTLGQGPEFLTYFQNEAQLEKSRLLSDRFSAERPKGSFSTLEIQRTEQGDSAMYLCASSLEVSVRGRVYEQYFGPGTRLTVT.

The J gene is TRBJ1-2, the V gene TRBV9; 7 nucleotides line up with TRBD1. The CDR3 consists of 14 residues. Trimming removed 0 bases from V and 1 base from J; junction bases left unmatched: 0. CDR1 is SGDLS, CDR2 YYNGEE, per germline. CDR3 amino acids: CASSVGDSNYGYTF. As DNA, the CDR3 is TGTGCCAGCAGCGTAGGGGACAGTAACTATGGCTACACCTTC.

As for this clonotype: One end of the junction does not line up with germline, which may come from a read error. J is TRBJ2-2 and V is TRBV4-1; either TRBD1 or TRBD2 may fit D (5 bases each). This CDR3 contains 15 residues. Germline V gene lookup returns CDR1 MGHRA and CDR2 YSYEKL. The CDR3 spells CAISMTAENTGELFF. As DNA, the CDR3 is TGCGCCATCAGCATGACAGCGGAGAACACCGGGGAGCTGTTTTTT.

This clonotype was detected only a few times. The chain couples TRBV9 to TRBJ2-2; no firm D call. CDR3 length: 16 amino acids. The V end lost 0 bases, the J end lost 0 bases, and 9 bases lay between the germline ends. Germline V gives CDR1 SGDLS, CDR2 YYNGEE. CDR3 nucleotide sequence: TGTGCCAGCAGCGTAGTGGGCCAGGCGAACACCGGGGAGCTGTTTTTT. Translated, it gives CASSVVGQANTGELFF.

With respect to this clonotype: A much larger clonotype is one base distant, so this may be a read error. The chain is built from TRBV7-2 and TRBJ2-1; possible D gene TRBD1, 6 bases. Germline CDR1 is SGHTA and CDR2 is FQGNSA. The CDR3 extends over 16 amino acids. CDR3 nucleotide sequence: TGTGCCTGCAGCCCTACAGGACAGATGAGTCTCTATGAGCAGTTCTTC. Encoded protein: CACSPTGQMSLYEQFF.

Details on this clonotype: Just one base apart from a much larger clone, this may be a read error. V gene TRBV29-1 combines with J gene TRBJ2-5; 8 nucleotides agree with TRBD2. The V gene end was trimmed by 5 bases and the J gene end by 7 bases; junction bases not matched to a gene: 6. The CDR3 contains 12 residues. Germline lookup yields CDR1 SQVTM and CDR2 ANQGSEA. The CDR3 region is CSVSGGPATQYF. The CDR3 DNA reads TGCAGCGTTTCGGGAGGGCCAGCGACCCAGTACTTC.

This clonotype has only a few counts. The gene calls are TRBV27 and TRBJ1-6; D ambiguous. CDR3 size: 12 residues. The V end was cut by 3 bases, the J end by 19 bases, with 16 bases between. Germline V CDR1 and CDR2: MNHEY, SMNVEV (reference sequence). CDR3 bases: TGTGCCAGCAGTTTGGACGGCCTTTCGTGGCACTTT. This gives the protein CASSLDGLSWHF.

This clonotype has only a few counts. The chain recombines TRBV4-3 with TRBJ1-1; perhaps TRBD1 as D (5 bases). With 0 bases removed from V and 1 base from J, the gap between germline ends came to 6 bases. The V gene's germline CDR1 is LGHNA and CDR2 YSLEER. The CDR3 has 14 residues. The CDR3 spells CASSQDQGNTEAFF. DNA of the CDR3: TGCGCCAGCAGCCAAGATCAGGGGAACACTGAAGCTTTCTTT.

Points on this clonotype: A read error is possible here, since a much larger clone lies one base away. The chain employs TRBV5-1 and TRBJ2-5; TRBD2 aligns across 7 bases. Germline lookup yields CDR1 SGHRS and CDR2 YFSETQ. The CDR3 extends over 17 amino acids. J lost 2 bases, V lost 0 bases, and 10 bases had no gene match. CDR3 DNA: TGCGCCAGCAGCTTGGCCAGGCTAGCGGACGGACAAGAGACCCAGTACTTC. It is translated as CASSLARLADGQETQYF. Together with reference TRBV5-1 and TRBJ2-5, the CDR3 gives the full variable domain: KAGVTQTPRYLIKTRGQQVTLSCSPISGHRSVSWYQQTPGQGLQFLFEYFSETQRNKGNFPGRFSGRQFSNSRSEMNVSTLELGDSALYLCASSLARLADGQETQYFGPGTRLLVL.

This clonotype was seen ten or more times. The CDR3 region has the DNA TGTGCCAGCAAATCGAGGGGGCATGAAAAACTGTTTTTT. The encoded protein is CASKSRGHEKLFF. The chain carries TRBV27 and TRBJ1-4; TRBD1 matches 7 bases. CDR3 length equals 13 residues. Looked up from germline, CDR1 is MNHEY and CDR2 is SMNVEV (reference sequence). V lost 7 bases and J lost 6; bases outside the gene matches: 5. Looking up the rest from reference TRBV27 and TRBJ1-4 gives the full variable domain: EAQVTQNPRYLITVTGKKLTVTCSQNMNHEYMSWYRQDPGLGLRQIYYSMNVEVTDKGDVPEGYKVSRKEKRNFPLILESPSPNQTSLYFCASKSRGHEKLFFGSGTQLSVL.

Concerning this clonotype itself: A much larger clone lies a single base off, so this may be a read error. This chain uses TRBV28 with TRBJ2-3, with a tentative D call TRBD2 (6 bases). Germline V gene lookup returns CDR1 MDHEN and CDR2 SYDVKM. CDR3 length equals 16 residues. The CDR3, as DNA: TGTTCCAGCAGTTCCCCCGGGACTGATATCACAGATACGCAGTATTTT. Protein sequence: CSSSSPGTDITDTQYF.

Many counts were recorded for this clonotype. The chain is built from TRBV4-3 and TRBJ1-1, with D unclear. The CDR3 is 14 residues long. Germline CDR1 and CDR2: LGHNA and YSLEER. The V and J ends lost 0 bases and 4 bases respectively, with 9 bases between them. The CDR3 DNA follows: TGCGCCAGCAGCCAAGAGCTGCCCGGCACTGAAGCTTTCTTT. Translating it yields CASSQELPGTEAFF.

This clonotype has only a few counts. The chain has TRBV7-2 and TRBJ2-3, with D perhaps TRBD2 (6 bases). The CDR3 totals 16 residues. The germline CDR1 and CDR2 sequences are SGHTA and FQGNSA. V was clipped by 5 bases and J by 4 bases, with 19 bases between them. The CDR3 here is CASSVDLVAGSDTQYF. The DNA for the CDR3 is TGTGCCAGCAGCGTAGATTTGGTTGCGGGATCAGATACGCAGTATTTT.

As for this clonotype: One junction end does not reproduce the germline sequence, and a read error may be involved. The CDR3 is CASRLASRVMNTEAFF. As DNA, the CDR3 is TGTGCCAGCCGCTTAGCATCCCGGGTGATGAACACTGAAGCTTTCTTT. The chain employs TRBV7-2 and TRBJ1-1; unclear D gene. The CDR3 runs to 16 residues. Germline V gives CDR1 SGHTA, CDR2 FQGNSA. The full variable domain, in which reference TRBV7-2 and TRBJ1-1 provide the parts outside the CDR3, is GAGVSQSPSNKVTEKGKDVELRCDPISGHTALYWYRQSLGQGLEFLIYFQGNSAPDKSGLPSDRFSAERTGGSVSTLTIQRTQQEDSAVYLCASRLASRVMNTEAFFGQGTRLTVV.

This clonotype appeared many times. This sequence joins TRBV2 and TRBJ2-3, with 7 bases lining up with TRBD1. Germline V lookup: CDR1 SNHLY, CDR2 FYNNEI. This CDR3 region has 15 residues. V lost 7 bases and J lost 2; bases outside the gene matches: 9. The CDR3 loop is CASNTGEFITDTQYF. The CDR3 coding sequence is TGTGCCAGCAATACAGGGGAATTCATCACAGATACGCAGTATTTT.

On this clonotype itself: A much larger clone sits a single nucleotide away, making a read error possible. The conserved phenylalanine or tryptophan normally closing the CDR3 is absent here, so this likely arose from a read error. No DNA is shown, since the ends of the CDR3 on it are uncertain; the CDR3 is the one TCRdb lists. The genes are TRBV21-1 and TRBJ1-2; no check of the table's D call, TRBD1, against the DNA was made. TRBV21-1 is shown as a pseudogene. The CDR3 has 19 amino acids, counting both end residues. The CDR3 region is CASSKAYRTPVVMEYGYTY.

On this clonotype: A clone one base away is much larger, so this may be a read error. In DNA form, the CDR3 reads TGCAGGGCTGGCGTTAGACTAGCGGGGGGGCGGGAGCAGTACTTC. Translated, it gives CRAGVRLAGGREQYF. The rearrangement joins TRBV20-1 to TRBJ2-7, with 14 positions matching TRBD2. From germline, CDR1 is DFQATT and CDR2 SNEGSKA (reference sequence). The CDR3 has 15 amino acids.

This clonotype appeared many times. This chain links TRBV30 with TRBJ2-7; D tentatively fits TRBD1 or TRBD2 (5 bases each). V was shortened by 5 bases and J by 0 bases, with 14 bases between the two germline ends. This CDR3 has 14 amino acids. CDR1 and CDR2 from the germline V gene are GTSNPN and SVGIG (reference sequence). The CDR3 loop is CAWFSEGSSYEQYF. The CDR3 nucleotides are TGTGCCTGGTTCAGTGAGGGGAGCTCCTACGAGCAGTACTTC.